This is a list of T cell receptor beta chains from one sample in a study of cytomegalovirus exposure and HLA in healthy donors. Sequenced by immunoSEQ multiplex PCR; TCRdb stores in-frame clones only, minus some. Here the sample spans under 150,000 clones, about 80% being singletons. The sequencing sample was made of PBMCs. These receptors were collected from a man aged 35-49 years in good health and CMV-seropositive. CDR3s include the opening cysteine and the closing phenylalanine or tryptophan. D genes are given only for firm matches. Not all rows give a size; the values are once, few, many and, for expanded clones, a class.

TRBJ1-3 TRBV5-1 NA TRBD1 TGCGCCAGCAGCGAAGGGGGCGGAAACACCATATATTTT CASSEGGGNTIYF
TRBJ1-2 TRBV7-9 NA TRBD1 TGTTCCAGCAGCTCCCCGGGACAGAACTATGGCTACACCTTC CSSSSPGQNYGYTF
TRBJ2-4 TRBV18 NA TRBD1 TGTGCCAGCTCACGATCGACAGGGGATCCGGCCAAAAACATTCAGTACTTC CASSRSTGDPAKNIQYF
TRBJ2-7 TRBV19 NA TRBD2 TGTGCCAGTAGTCGTAAATCCACTTGGGCCTCGGGAGGCTCCTACGAGCAGTACTTC CASSRKSTWASGGSYEQYF
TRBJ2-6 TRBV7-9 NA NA TGTGCCAGCAGCTCCGCCGGTGGGGCCAACGTCCTGACTTTC CASSSAGGANVLTF
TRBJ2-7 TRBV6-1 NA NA TGTGCCAGCAGTGAAGCGCCCCCGGGGGCGGGAGTCTACGAGCAGTACTTC CASSEAPPGAGVYEQYF
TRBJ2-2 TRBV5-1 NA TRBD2 TGCGCCAGCAGTCCGGCGGGGGGGAACACCGGGGAGCTGTTTTTT CASSPAGGNTGELFF
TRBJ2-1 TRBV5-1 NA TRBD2 TGCGCCAGCAGCTGGGGTTCGGGAGGGCCGGGGAATGAGCAGTTCTTC CASSWGSGGPGNEQFF
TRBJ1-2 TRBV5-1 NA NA TGCGCCAGCAGCCCGGGTCTCGGCTATGGCTACACCTTC CASSPGLGYGYTF
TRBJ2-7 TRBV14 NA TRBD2 TGTGCCAGCAGCCTTACTCCGGGACTAGCGGGATTCTCAGCCGAGCAGTACTTC CASSLTPGLAGFSAEQYF
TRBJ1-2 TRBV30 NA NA TGTGCCGTGACAGCTAACTATGGCTACACCTTC CAVTANYGYTF
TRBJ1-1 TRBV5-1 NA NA TGCGCCAGCAGCTTGTCCAGGAACACTGAAGCTTTCTTT CASSLSRNTEAFF
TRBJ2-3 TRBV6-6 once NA TGTGCCAGCAGGCCCTTGCGGGGTACGCAGTATTTT CASRPLRGTQYF
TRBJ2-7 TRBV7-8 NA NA TGTGCCAGCAGCTTAGCAACACTTAGCGGAACCTACGAGCAGTACTTC CASSLATLSGTYEQYF
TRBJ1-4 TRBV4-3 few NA TGCGCCAGCAGCCAGGACCTGATACAGGACCGGGGGGAAAAACTGTTTTTT CASSQDLIQDRGEKLFF
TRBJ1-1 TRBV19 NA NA TGTGCCAGTAGTTCGAGGGTTGAAGCTTTCTTT CASSSRVEAFF
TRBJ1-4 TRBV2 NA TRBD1 TGTGCCAGCAGTGGGGGACAGACGGGGGATGAAAAACTGTTTTTT CASSGGQTGDEKLFF
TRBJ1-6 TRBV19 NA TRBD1 TGTGCCAGTAGTGGACAGGGGGCTTCACCCCTCCACTTT CASSGQGASPLHF
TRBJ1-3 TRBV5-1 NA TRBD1 TGCGCCAGCAGCGATGACAGGGCTGGAAACACCATATATTTT CASSDDRAGNTIYF
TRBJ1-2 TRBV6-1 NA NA TGTGCCAGCACAGCGGGCCATGGCTACACCTTC CASTAGHGYTF
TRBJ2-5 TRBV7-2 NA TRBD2 TGTGCCAGCAGCTGGGGACTAGCGGAACAAGAGACCCAGTACTTC CASSWGLAEQETQYF
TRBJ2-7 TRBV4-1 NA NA TGCGCCAGCAGCCGGGGACTTGCTCTAGGGTACGAGCAGTACTTC CASSRGLALGYEQYF
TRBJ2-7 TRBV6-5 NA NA TGTGCCAGCAGTTACGACGCGGTGGGGGCCCCCAGCGAGCAGTACTTC CASSYDAVGAPSEQYF
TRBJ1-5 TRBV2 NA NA TGTGCCAGCAGTGAGCAGGACAGTGGCAATCAGCCCCAGCATTTT CASSEQDSGNQPQHF
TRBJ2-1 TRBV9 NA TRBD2 TGTGCCAGCAGCCTAGGACTAGCTCTATACAATGAGCAGTTCTTC CASSLGLALYNEQFF
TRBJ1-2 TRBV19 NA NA TGTGCCAGTAGTATAGGAGGGCCCCGTGGCTACACCTTC CASSIGGPRGYTF
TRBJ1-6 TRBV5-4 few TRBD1 TGTGCCAGCAGGGACAGGCGTTCTAATTCACCCCTCCACTTT CASRDRRSNSPLHF
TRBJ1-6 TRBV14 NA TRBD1 TGTGCCAGCAGCCAGAGACAGGGGACTCGATCACCCCTCCACTTT CASSQRQGTRSPLHF
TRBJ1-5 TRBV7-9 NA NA TGTGCCAGCAGCTCAGGGAATCAGCCCCAGCATTTT CASSSGNQPQHF
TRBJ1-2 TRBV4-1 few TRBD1 TGCGCCAGCAGCCAAGGGGGACAGGGCCGGGGCCTCTATGGCTACACCTTC CASSQGGQGRGLYGYTF
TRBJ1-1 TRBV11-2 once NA TGTGCCAGCAGCTTAGGCCGTCTAAGAAGACAGGACGACGCTTTCTTT CASSLGRLRRQDDAFF
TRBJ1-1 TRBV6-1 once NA TGTGCCAGCATTCCAGCGAGGATGAACACTGAAGCTTTCTTT CASIPARMNTEAFF
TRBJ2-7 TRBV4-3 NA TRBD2 TGCGCCAGCAGCCAAGGAGTAGCGGGGGGCCCGAGCTCCTACGAGCAGTACTTC CASSQGVAGGPSSYEQYF
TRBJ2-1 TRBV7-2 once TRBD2 TGTGCCAGCAGCCCGGGACTAGCGGGAGGGGATGAGCAGTTCTTC CASSPGLAGGDEQFF
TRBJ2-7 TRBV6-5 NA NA TGTGCCAGCAGTTCCCCCTACAGTGCGAGCTCCTACGAGCAGTACTTC CASSSPYSASSYEQYF
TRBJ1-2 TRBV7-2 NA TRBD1 TGTGCCAGCAGCCTCGACAGGGGAAGGGGCTACACCTTC CASSLDRGRGYTF
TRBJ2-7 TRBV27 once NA TGTGCCAGCAGCACGGGGGGCCCCTACGAGCAGTACTTC CASSTGGPYEQYF
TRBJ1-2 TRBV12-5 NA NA TGTGCTAGTGGTTTGGTACAGGATCAGGGTGGCTACACCTTC CASGLVQDQGGYTF
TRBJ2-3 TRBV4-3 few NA TGCGCCAGCAGCTCGGGACAGCGGGAGACAGATACGCAGTATTTT CASSSGQRETDTQYF
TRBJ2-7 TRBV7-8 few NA TGTGCCAGCACCCCTTCAGGACCTACCGGGAACGAGCAGTACTTC CASTPSGPTGNEQYF
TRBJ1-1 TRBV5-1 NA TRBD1 TGCGCCAGCAGCTTGGCCAGGGGGCAGTTGGCTTTCTTT CASSLARGQLAFF
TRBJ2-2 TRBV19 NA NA TGTGCCAGCGGACCCCAAGGGGTCGACACCGGGGAGCTGTTTTTT CASGPQGVDTGELFF
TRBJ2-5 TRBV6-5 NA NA TGTGCCAGCAGCCAAAAATTAGGGGTACAAGAGACCCAGTACTTC CASSQKLGVQETQYF
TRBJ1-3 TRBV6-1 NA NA TGTGCCAGCCGCCCCGAGAACTCTGGAAACACCATATATTTT CASRPENSGNTIYF
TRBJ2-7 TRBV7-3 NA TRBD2 TGTGCCAGCAGCGCGGGGGGCGAGCAGTACTTC CASSAGGEQYF
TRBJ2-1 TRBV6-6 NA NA TGTGCCAGCACGGGGAAAGGCAATGAGCAGTTCTTC CASTGKGNEQFF
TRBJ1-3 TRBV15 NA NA TGTGCCACCAGCAGAGATCTGCCGGGTTACTCTGGAAACACCATATATTTT CATSRDLPGYSGNTIYF
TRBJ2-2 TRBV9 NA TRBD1 TGTGCCAGCACTACGGGACAGCTTTACACCGGGGAGCTGTTTTTT CASTTGQLYTGELFF
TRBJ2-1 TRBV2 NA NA TGTGCCAGCAGCCCAGGGGGCGGGGGCCTCTACAATGAGCAGTTCTTC CASSPGGGGLYNEQFF
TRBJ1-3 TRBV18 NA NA TGTGCCAGCTCACCACAAAGGGGAGGAAACACCATATATTTT CASSPQRGGNTIYF
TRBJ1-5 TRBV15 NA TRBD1 TGTGCCACCAGCAGAGACAGGGGGGAGAGCAATCAGCCCCAGCATTTT CATSRDRGESNQPQHF
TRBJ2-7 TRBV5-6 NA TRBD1 TGTGCCAGCAGCCTGTGGGGGGACAGGGATTCCTACGAGCAGTACTTC CASSLWGDRDSYEQYF
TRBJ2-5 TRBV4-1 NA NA TGTGCCAGCAGCCCCTCGGGAGAGACCCAGTACTTC CASSPSGETQYF
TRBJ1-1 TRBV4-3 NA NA TGCGCCAGCAGCCAAGTTCCGGTTACGAACACTGAAGCTTTCTTT CASSQVPVTNTEAFF
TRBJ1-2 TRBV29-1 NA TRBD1 TGCAGCGTCTACAAGCCAGGGGGGAGAAATGTCTACACCTTC CSVYKPGGRNVYTF